The clone carrying this T cell receptor beta chain has just one count. This entry belongs to a study of blood T cell repertoires in COVID-19. TCRdb's table, derived via immunoSEQ multiplex PCR, lists solely in-frame clones and lacks some. Altogether about 140,000 clones are present, over 60% being singletons, with the ten largest covering roughly 8.6%. Trimming cost V 6 bases and J 6 bases; bases outside gene matches: 2. Germline V gene data show CDR1 as MNHEY and CDR2 as SVGAGI. This CDR3 is 15 amino acids long. The sample consisted of peripheral blood. This clonotype was obtained from a woman in her forties or fifties with active or convalescent COVID-19. J is TRBJ2-2 and V is TRBV6-5, with 15 bases matching TRBD2. In nucleotides, the CDR3 is TGTGCCAGCAGCGGACTAGCGGGGGGGTCCGGGGAGCTGTTTTTT. This sequence encodes CASSGLAGGSGELFF.